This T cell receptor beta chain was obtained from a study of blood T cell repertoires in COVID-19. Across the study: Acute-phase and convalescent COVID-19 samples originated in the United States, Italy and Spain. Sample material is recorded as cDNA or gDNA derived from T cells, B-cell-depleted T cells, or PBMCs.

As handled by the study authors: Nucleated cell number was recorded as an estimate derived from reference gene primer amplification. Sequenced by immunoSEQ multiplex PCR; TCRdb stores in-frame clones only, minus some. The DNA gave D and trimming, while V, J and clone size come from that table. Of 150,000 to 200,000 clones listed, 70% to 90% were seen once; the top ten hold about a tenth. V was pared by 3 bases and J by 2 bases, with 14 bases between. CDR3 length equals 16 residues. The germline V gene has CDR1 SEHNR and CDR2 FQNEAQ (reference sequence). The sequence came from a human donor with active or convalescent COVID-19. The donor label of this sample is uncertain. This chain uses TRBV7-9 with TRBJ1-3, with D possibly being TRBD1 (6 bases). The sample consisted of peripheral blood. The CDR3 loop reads CASSFSMDSPGNTIYF. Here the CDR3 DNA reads TGTGCCAGCAGCTTTTCAATGGACAGTCCTGGAAACACCATATATTTT.